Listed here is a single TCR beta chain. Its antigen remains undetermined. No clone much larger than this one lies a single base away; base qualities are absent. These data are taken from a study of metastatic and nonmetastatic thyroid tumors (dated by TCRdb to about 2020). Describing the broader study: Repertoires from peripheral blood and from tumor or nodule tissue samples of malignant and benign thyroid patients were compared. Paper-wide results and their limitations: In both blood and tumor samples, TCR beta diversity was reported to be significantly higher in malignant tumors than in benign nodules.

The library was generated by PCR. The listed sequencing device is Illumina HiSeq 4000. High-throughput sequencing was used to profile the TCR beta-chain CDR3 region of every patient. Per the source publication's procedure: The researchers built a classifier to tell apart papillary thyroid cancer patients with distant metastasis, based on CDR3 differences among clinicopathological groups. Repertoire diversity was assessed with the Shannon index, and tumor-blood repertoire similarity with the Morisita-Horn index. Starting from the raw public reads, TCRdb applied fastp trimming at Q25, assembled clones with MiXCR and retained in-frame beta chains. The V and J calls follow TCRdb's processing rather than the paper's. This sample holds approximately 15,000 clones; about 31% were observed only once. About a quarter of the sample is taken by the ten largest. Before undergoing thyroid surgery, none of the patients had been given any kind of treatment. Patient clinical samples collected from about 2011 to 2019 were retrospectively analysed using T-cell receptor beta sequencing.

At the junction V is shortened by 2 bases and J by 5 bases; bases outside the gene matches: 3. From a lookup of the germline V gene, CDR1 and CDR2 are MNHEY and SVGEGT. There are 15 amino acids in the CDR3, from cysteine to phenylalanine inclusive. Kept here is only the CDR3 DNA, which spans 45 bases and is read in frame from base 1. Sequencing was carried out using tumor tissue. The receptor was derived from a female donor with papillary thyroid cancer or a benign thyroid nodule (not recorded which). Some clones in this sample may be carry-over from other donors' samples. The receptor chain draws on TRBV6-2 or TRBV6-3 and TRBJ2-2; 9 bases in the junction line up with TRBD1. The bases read TGTGCCAGCAGTTACGGACAGGGGAGGACCGGGGAGCTGTTTTTT. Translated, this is CASSYGQGRTGELFF.